The entry below gives a single TCR beta chain sequence along with its context. The record originates from a study of identical twins. The CDR3 length is 15 residues. The germline V gene encodes CDR1 LNHNV and CDR2 YYDKDF (reference sequence). With 0 bases removed from V and 2 bases from J, the gap between germline ends came to 10 bases. TCRdb re-derived calls from the 5' RACE reads in MiXCR, one entry per CDR3 protein. Among 450,000 or so distinct CDR3 sequences listed, 13% to 15% were seen once. A further study also used this sample, focusing on yellow fever vaccine responses in identical twins.

The J gene is TRBJ1-2, the V gene TRBV15; D is unclear. The clonotype originates from a woman between 18 and 29 years old in good health. Sequencing used CD4+ T cells sorted from blood. CDR3 loop: CATSREHTANYGYTF. The CDR3 DNA sequence: TGTGCCACCAGCAGAGAGCACACAGCAAACTATGGCTACACCTTC.